Detailed here is one T cell receptor (beta chain). Its antigen is undetermined. CDR3 length equals 15 residues. From germline, CDR1 is GTSNPN and CDR2 SVGIG (reference sequence). V was trimmed by 4 bases and J by 5 bases, leaving 21 bases between them. The sample comes from a study of radiotherapy plus CTLA-4 blockade in lung cancer. The study's findings and limits: Tumor-origin TCR clones grew in blood after radiotherapy plus ipilimumab.

Sequencing was performed with immunoSEQ multiplex PCR; in TCRdb, only in-frame clones are kept and a portion is missing. This table has 55,000 to 70,000 clones, approximately 79% appearing once. The chain carries TRBV30 and TRBJ2-7; possibly TRBD1 for D (6 bases). The receptor was derived from a human donor with non-small cell lung cancer who had a complete response to radiotherapy plus ipilimumab. The starting material was peripheral blood, obtained from a patient treated with radiotherapy plus ipilimumab. Written as DNA, the CDR3 is TGTGCCTGGACCTCCGGGACACGGATGCGGGACGAGCAGTACTTC. As protein: CAWTSGTRMRDEQYF.